This TCR beta chain was retrieved from a study of CD8 T cell repertoires and HIV-1 epitope variants. At the level of the study: Epitopes were three Gag families plus Nef HW9 and YT9. Findings of the study overall: Nef KF9 drew about five clonotypes and HW9 one, without TAALDMSHF responses. About nine TCR beta clonotypes were antigen-specific, six apparently recognizing autologous or escape variants.

The V gene's germline CDR1 is SGHAT and CDR2 FQNNGV. CDR3 size: 16 residues. The V gene lost 1 base and the J gene lost 3 bases, with 13 bases spanning the gap. The data were produced by immunoSEQ multiplex PCR, yet TCRdb's version contains in-frame clones alone and is incomplete. Among some 5,000 clones, around three fifths were seen once, and the ten largest hold approximately 47%. For this clone: What it binds is not known.

The gene calls are TRBV11-2 and TRBJ2-1; D is possibly TRBD2 (6 bases). The material sequenced was cultured CD8+ T cells derived from PBMCs. The receptor's source is a male donor with HIV. The CDR3 is CASSLGGVSLYNEQFF. CDR3 DNA: TGTGCCAGCAGCTTAGGGGGGGTAAGCCTCTACAATGAGCAGTTCTTC.